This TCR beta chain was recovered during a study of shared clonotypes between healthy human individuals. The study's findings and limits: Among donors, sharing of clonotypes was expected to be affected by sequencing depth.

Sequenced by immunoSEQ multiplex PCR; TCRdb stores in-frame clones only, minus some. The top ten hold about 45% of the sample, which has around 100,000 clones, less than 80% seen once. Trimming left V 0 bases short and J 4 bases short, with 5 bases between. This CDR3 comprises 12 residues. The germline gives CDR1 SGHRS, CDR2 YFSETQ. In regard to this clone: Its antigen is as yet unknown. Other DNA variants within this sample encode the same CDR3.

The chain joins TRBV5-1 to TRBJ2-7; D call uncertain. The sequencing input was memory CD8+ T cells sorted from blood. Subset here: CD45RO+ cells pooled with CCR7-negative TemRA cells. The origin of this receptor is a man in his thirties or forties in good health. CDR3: CASSLGGYEQYF. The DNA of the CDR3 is TGCGCCAGCAGCTTGGGGGGATACGAGCAGTACTTC.